This TCR beta chain appears in the sequencing data of a study of early T cells in non-severe SARS-CoV-2 infection. Study information: Unpaired chains resulted from sequencing bulk RNA of unsorted whole blood. Findings and limits, study-wide: VDJdb matches were skewed toward anti-spike CD8 T cell responses.

This clonotype showed up many times. Its antigen is not identified. Attachment of unique molecular identifiers was made to individual cDNA molecules. TCRdb fed the 5' RACE reads into MiXCR, producing one record per CDR3 protein. The table includes under 40,000 distinct CDR3 sequences, 4.5% to 7.5% detected once. The CDR3 totals 12 residues. V lost 6 bases, J lost 3 bases, and 9 bases lay in between. The sequencing input was whole blood. The rearrangement uses TRBV12-3 or TRBV12-4 and TRBJ2-7; D uncertain. The receptor was isolated from an adult who was a healthcare worker with PCR-confirmed SARS-CoV-2 infection or an uninfected control (not recorded which). The CDR3 DNA sequence: TGTGCCAGCAGCTACGGCAGCTACGAGCAGTACTTC. This encodes CASSYGSYEQYF.